This TCR beta chain was captured in a study of shared clonotypes between healthy human individuals. Whole-study context: Three CD4 naive, three CD4 memory, two CD8 naive and one CD8 memory plate were used per donor.

For this clone: Its antigen is still unknown.

This table comes from immunoSEQ multiplex PCR, and its TCRdb copy is limited to in-frame clones, with some not included. The sample holds about 1 million clones, 65% to 80% seen once. Whole-study results and caveats: Clonotype sharing among donors was expected to depend on sequencing depth. What rarefaction showed was incomplete sorted-subset sequencing despite large depth.

The CDR3 runs 14 residues. The J segment lost 4 bases and the V segment lost 5 bases, leaving 3 bases of the junction unmatched. Germline CDR1 is MDHEN and CDR2 is SYDVKM. The V gene is TRBV28, the J gene TRBJ1-3, with TRBD1 matching 9 bases. Sequencing was performed on memory CD4+ T cells sorted from blood. The subset here: CD45RA-negative fraction. This receptor was obtained from a man between 18 and 35 years old in good health. CDR3 sequence: CASSGTGLGNTIYF. In DNA, the CDR3 is TGTGCCAGCAGTGGGACAGGGTTGGGAAACACCATATATTTT.